Presented here are 2 T cell receptor beta chains from one specimen sequenced in a study of cytomegalovirus exposure and HLA in healthy donors. The PCR contained 60 Vbeta and 13 Jbeta primers. Data came from immunoSEQ multiplex PCR; TCRdb stores just in-frame clones and leaves some out. This table has roughly 190,000 clones, about 62% appearing once. Sequencing input: PBMCs. These receptors were collected from a man aged 35 to 55 in good health and CMV-seronegative.

The genes are TRBV4-1 and TRBJ1-3, with D hard to call. This CDR3 is 16 amino acids long. The germline gives CDR1 MGHRA, CDR2 YSYEKL. V gave up 3 bases and J gave up 3 bases, with 15 bases separating them. The CDR3 DNA sequence: TGCGCCAGCAGCCAGCGTATTGGGGAGCGTGGAAACACCATATATTTT. It encodes CASSQRIGERGNTIYF.

The J gene is TRBJ2-3, the V gene TRBV19; 10 bases fit TRBD2. Looked up from germline, CDR1 is LNHDA and CDR2 is SQIVND (reference sequence). The CDR3 has 16 residues. Germline trimming cut 4 bases from V and 3 bases from J; bases unmatched to any gene: 7. Written as DNA, the CDR3 is TGTGCCAGTAGTACCATTAAGCGGGAGGGGACAGATACGCAGTATTTT. Protein product: CASSTIKREGTDTQYF.